The 14 T cell receptor beta chains listed next were all sequenced from one sample in a study of liver allograft versus peripheral blood T cells (dated by TCRdb to 2019 to 2021). Regarding the study in general: The study compared the T cell receptor repertoires present in transplanted livers with the repertoires present in the peripheral blood of liver transplant recipients.

The sample was run on an Illumina MiSeq. The public reads were run again by TCRdb, first through fastp at Q25 and then through MiXCR, and only productive beta chains were kept. When rows share a CDR3 protein, they turn into one entry using the most common DNA and genes. In all, the sample holds around 10,000 distinct CDR3 sequences, and about 19% of those were seen once. The top ten clonotypes cover about 1.7% of the sample. These receptors were collected from a human patient who had a liver transplant. Because of the transplant, the T cells may be the graft donor's rather than the patient's own.

The genes are TRBV5-4 and TRBJ2-7, with 14 bases identical to TRBD2. V gave up 4 bases and J gave up 5 bases; unmatched junction bases: 14. Looked up from germline, CDR1 is SGHNT and CDR2 is YYREEE (reference sequence). The CDR3 runs 18 residues. CDR3 in amino acids: CASSPGLAGARIGNEQYF. The CDR3 coding sequence is TGTGCCAGCAGCCCGGGACTAGCGGGGGCCAGGATAGGGAACGAGCAGTACTTC.

This clonotype is medium-sized. This chain links TRBV6-1 with TRBJ1-6; 7 positions match TRBD1. Trimming at V came to 3 bases and at J to 8 bases, leaving 10 bases not matched to a gene. The length of the CDR3 is 16 residues. The V gene's germline CDR1 is MNHNS and CDR2 SASEGT. The CDR3 protein is CASSEPPGTADSPLHF. CDR3 DNA: TGTGCCAGCAGTGAGCCTCCCGGGACAGCCGATTCACCCCTCCACTTT.

This clonotype appeared a few times. The chain joins TRBV29-1 to TRBJ2-7; no definite D call. Germline loops: CDR1 SQVTM, CDR2 ANQGSEA. This CDR3 has 12 amino acids. Deletions cut 3 bases from V and 1 base from J, with 7 bases between. The CDR3 DNA reads as TGCAGCGTTGACACCCCATCCTACGAGCAGTACTTC. Translation gives CSVDTPSYEQYF.

This clonotype was picked up a small number of times. The gene calls are TRBV7-9 and TRBJ2-7, with no clear D. Germline lookup yields CDR1 SEHNR and CDR2 FQNEAQ (reference sequence). V dropped 5 bases and J dropped 5 bases, with 7 bases sitting between them. The CDR3 is made up of 11 amino acids. This CDR3 reads CASSPRHEQYF. The CDR3 DNA follows: TGTGCCAGCAGCCCTCGGCACGAGCAGTACTTC.

The chain joins TRBV7-2 to TRBJ2-7; 7 nucleotides align to TRBD1. The CDR3 contains 12 residues. Germline values: CDR1 SGHTA, CDR2 FQGNSA. J gave up 0 bases and V 11 bases, and 4 bases lay outside the gene matches. CDR3 amino acids: CASGQSSYEQYF. DNA of the CDR3: TGTGCCTCGGGACAGAGCTCCTACGAGCAGTACTTC.

Only one count was recorded for this clonotype. A much larger clone is a single base away; this may be a read error. The genes are TRBV5-4 and TRBJ2-1; no definite D call. Germline V gives CDR1 SGHNT, CDR2 YYREEE (reference sequence). The CDR3 length is 15 residues. The CDR3 is CASSLDSATYNEQLF. The DNA for the CDR3 is TGTGCCAGCAGCTTGGACAGCGCAACATACAATGAGCAGTTATTC.

The CDR3 DNA is TGCAGTGCTAAACCGGGACAGAGCACCGGGGAGCTGTTTTTT. It specifies CSAKPGQSTGELFF. The chain employs TRBV20-1 and TRBJ2-2, with 7 bases matching TRBD1. The CDR3 is 14 residues long. Germline CDR1 DFQATT, CDR2 SNEGSKA (reference sequence). V shed 4 bases, J shed 4 bases, and the junction held 6 bases outside the gene matches.

V and J are TRBV20-1 and TRBJ1-1, with D possibly TRBD1 on 5 matching bases. CDR1 and CDR2 (germline): DFQATT, SNEGSKA (reference sequence). The CDR3 covers 12 residues. The CDR3 sequence is CNIQGAGTEAFF. The CDR3, as DNA: TGCAATATCCAGGGAGCAGGCACTGAAGCTTTCTTT.

Relative to its sample, this clonotype is medium-sized (0.01 to 0.1%). The chain employs TRBV19 and TRBJ2-2, with D possibly being TRBD1 or TRBD2 (5 bases each). Trimming shortened V by 1 base and J by 6 bases, and 9 bases separated the two germline ends. The CDR3 is made up of 14 amino acids. Germline V gene sequence: CDR1 LNHDA, CDR2 SQIVND (reference sequence). CDR3 sequence: CASSIGLGAGELFF. The CDR3 region has the DNA TGTGCCAGTAGTATAGGTTTGGGGGCCGGGGAGCTGTTTTTT.

By sample share, this clonotype is medium-sized. The V and J genes are TRBV6-1 and TRBJ2-1; perhaps TRBD2 as D (5 bases). The V gene lost 6 bases and the J gene lost 8 bases, with 17 bases spanning the gap. CDR3 size: 14 residues. Germline values: CDR1 MNHNS, CDR2 SASEGT. The CDR3 region has the DNA TGTGCCAGCAGGCAGACTACCTTGTCCTATGAGCAGTTCTTC. It specifies CASRQTTLSYEQFF.

J is TRBJ1-6 and V is TRBV14, with 9 bases aligning to TRBD1. The ends lost 4 bases at V and 8 bases at J; junction bases unmatched: 3. This CDR3 region has 14 residues. Per germline, CDR1 SGHDN and CDR2 FVKESK. The CDR3 DNA follows: TGTGCCAGCAGCCTAGGACAGGGGTATTCACCCCTCCACTTT. This encodes CASSLGQGYSPLHF.

In its sample, this clonotype is medium-sized (0.01 to 0.1%). This chain joins TRBV19 and TRBJ1-5, with D possibly matching TRBD1 (5 bases). Per germline, CDR1 LNHDA and CDR2 SQIVND (reference sequence). The CDR3 extends over 21 amino acids. V was clipped by 1 base and J by 0 bases, with 25 bases between them. DNA for the CDR3: TGTGCCAGTAGTATAGCAGGGCTGCAGAGACCGAACCTATATAGCAATCAGCCCCAGCATTTT. It is translated as CASSIAGLQRPNLYSNQPQHF. Based on the CDR3 plus reference TRBV19 and TRBJ1-5, the full variable domain is DGGITQSPKYLFRKEGQNVTLSCEQNLNHDAMYWYRQDPGQGLRLIYYSQIVNDFQKGDIAEGYSVSREKKESFPLTVTSAQKNPTAFYLCASSIAGLQRPNLYSNQPQHFGDGTRLSIL.

This clonotype is judged medium-sized (0.01 to 0.1%). The V and J genes are TRBV19 and TRBJ1-2, with 7 bases fitting TRBD1. After removal of 6 bases from V and 2 bases from J, the junction contained 3 bases not matched to a gene. The CDR3 consists of 13 residues. Germline values: CDR1 LNHDA, CDR2 SQIVND (reference sequence). The CDR3 sequence is CASRPQGNYGYTF. The CDR3 region has the DNA TGTGCCAGTAGGCCACAGGGGAACTATGGCTACACCTTC.

In this sample, this clonotype is medium-sized. The chain employs TRBV24-1 and TRBJ2-1, with D hard to call. This CDR3 is built from 13 residues. Trimming stripped 4 bases from V and 4 bases from J, with 7 bases between. Germline assignment: CDR1 KGHDR and CDR2 SFDVKD. The CDR3 coding sequence is TGTGCCACCAGTGACCGGAGATACAATGAGCAGTTCTTC. Translation: CATSDRRYNEQFF.